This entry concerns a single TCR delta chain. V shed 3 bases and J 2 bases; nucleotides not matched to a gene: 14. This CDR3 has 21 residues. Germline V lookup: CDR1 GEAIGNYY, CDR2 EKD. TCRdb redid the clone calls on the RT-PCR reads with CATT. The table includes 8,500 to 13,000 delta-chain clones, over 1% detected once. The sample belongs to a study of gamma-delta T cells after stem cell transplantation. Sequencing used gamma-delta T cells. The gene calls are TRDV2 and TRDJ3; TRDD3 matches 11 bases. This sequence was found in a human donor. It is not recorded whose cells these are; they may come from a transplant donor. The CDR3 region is CACDPVLGDKPKPWDTRQMFF. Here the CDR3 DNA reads TGTGCCTGTGACCCAGTACTGGGGGATAAGCCCAAGCCCTGGGACACCCGACAGATGTTTTTC.